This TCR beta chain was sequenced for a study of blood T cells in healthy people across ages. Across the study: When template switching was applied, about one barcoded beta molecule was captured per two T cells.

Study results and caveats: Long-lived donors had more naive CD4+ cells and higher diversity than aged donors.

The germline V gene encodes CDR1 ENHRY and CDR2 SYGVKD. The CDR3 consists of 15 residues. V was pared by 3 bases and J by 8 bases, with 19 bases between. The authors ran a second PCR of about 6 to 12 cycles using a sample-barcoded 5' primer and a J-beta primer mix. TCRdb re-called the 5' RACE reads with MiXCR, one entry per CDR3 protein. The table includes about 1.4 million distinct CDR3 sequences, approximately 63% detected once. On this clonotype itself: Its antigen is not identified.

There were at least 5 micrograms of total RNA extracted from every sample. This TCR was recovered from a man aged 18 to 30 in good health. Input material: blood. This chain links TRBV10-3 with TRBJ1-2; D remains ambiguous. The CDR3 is CAISDVAGYRPGYTF. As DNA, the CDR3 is TGTGCCATCAGTGATGTGGCTGGTTATAGGCCGGGCTACACCTTC.